Below, one TCR beta chain is given with its context. Its specificity is unknown. Germline CDR1 reads MNHEY; CDR2 reads SVGAGI. The CDR3 runs 15 residues. V was shortened by 5 bases and J by 3 bases, with 13 bases between the two germline ends. The data stem from a study of post-analysis software for immune sequencing data. Study observations and caveats: Under F measure analysis, samples from one preparation batch co-clustered strongly. Controls showed lower frequencies than patients for several TRBV segments, and TRBV5-6, TRBV5-1 and TRBV20-1 were among these.

Prepared TCR beta cDNA libraries contained unique molecular identifiers. T cells numbering about 0.85 to 11 million yielded cDNA molecules that totaled approximately 500,000. TCRdb processed the PCR reads anew with MiXCR; each CDR3 protein has one entry. Of roughly 540,000 distinct CDR3 sequences listed, around 34% were seen once; the top ten hold under 7%. The source is a girl aged 2 to 17 with multiple sclerosis. Material for sequencing was blood. The rearrangement uses TRBV6-5 and TRBJ2-2, with D possibly TRBD1 on 5 matching bases. The CDR3 DNA sequence: TGTGCCAGCAGTACTCCAGGGTCCCACACCGGGGAGCTGTTTTTT. Its translation: CASSTPGSHTGELFF.